One and the same sample provided the 15 T cell receptor beta chains below, sequenced in a study of blood T cell repertoires in COVID-19. The repertoire was sequenced with immunoSEQ multiplex PCR; TCRdb's copy has only in-frame clones and lacks some. The sample shows approximately 100,000 clones, roughly 82% of them seen only once. The specimen was peripheral blood. All receptors come from a man aged 60-69 years with acute or convalescent COVID-19.

The chain links TRBV7-2 to TRBJ2-3; 12 bases agree with TRBD1. CDR1 is SGHTA and CDR2 is FQGNSA in the germline V gene. The V and J ends lost 5 bases and 6 bases, in that order; junction bases with no gene match: 6. This CDR3 spans 15 amino acids. CDR3 DNA: TGTGCCAGCAGCACCCGGGGACAGGGGGCTGATACGCAGTATTTT. The encoded protein is CASSTRGQGADTQYF.

V and J are TRBV5-4 and TRBJ2-5; TRBD2 matches 9 bases. The CDR3 sequence is 15 residues long. Looked up from germline, CDR1 is SGHNT and CDR2 is YYREEE (reference sequence). V gave up 4 bases and J gave up 1 base; unmatched junction bases: 5. CDR3 nucleotide sequence: TGTGCCAGCAGCCGGGTTAGCGGGAGCCAAGAGACCCAGTACTTC. Translating gives CASSRVSGSQETQYF.

This clone was observed once. The rearrangement joins TRBV18 to TRBJ2-6, with TRBD2 as a possible D gene (6 bases). V was cut by 1 base and J by 2 bases, with 15 bases left in between. The CDR3 runs 18 residues. From germline, CDR1 is KGHSH and CDR2 LQKENI. This chain's CDR3 is CASSPLFGGDAGANVLTF. CDR3 nucleotides: TGTGCCAGCTCACCACTATTCGGGGGAGATGCTGGGGCCAACGTCCTGACTTTC.

As regards this clone: Within the sample, other DNA sequences also encode this same CDR3. The V and J genes are TRBV5-4 and TRBJ1-1; D is uncertain. CDR3 length: 14 residues. The V and J ends lost 0 bases and 0 bases respectively, with 6 bases between them. Germline V gene sequence: CDR1 SGHNT, CDR2 YYREEE (reference sequence). CDR3 amino acids: CASSLGQMNTEAFF. The CDR3 DNA reads TGTGCCAGCAGCTTGGGTCAGATGAACACTGAAGCTTTCTTT.

The table lists this clone with a count of one. V is TRBV5-1 and J is TRBJ2-3, with D hard to call. Germline V gene data show CDR1 as SGHRS and CDR2 as YFSETQ. The CDR3 has 18 amino acids. V gave up 5 bases and J gave up 0 bases, with 22 bases separating them. The CDR3 DNA sequence: TGCGCCAGCAGTTTATCGGTTCGAGGTATTACTAGCACAGATACGCAGTATTTT. This encodes CASSLSVRGITSTDTQYF.

This clone has just a few counts. V gene TRBV6-5 combines with J gene TRBJ1-5; a weak D match, TRBD1 (5 bases). This CDR3 is built from 15 residues. V was pared by 0 bases and J by 4 bases, with 10 bases between. The germline V gene encodes CDR1 MNHEY and CDR2 SVGAGI. In DNA form, the CDR3 reads TGTGCCAGCAGTTACTCGGCCAGGGCGAATCAGCCCCAGCATTTT. Translation gives CASSYSARANQPQHF.

J is TRBJ2-1 and V is TRBV9; D unclear. V was clipped by 0 bases and J by 5 bases, with 6 bases between them. The germline gives CDR1 SGDLS, CDR2 YYNGEE. The CDR3 extends over 13 amino acids. CDR3 sequence: CASSVASHNEQFF. CDR3 DNA sequence: TGTGCCAGCAGCGTAGCGTCTCACAATGAGCAGTTCTTC.

The genes are TRBV6-5 and TRBJ2-2, with 7 bases identical to TRBD2. V lost 2 bases, J lost 3 bases, and 6 bases stayed unmatched. The CDR3 runs 16 residues. CDR1 is MNHEY and CDR2 is SVGAGI in the germline V gene. This CDR3 is CASSYTAGRYTGELFF. The CDR3, as DNA: TGTGCCAGCAGTTACACAGCGGGGCGATACACCGGGGAGCTGTTTTTT.

The rearrangement joins TRBV6-5 to TRBJ2-5; D may be TRBD2 (6 bases). The germline CDR1 and CDR2 sequences are MNHEY and SVGAGI. The V end lost 7 bases, the J end lost 5 bases, and 14 bases lay between the germline ends. The CDR3 spans 13 residues. The CDR3 nucleotides are TGTGCCAGCAAGGTGGGGGGTCGGGAGACCCAGTACTTC. Translating gives CASKVGGRETQYF.

The gene calls are TRBV11-3 and TRBJ1-1; 9 nucleotides line up with TRBD1. Germline assignment: CDR1 SGHNT and CDR2 YENEEA. The V and J ends lost 1 base and 6 bases, in that order; junction bases with no gene match: 3. The CDR3 extends over 14 amino acids. The chain's CDR3 is CASSLAGTGSEAFF. The CDR3 bases are TGTGCCAGCAGCTTAGCTGGGACAGGGTCTGAAGCTTTCTTT.

The gene calls are TRBV28 and TRBJ2-7; D is unresolved. The V gene lost 2 bases and the J gene lost 7 bases, with 9 bases spanning the gap. The CDR3 consists of 12 residues. From germline, CDR1 is MDHEN and CDR2 SYDVKM. CDR3 coding DNA: TGTGCCAGCAGTTTAGGCGGCGAAGAGCAGTACGTC. It encodes CASSLGGEEQYV.

The chain uses TRBV19 and TRBJ2-7, with 7 bases matching TRBD1. The trim removed 7 bases at V and 2 bases at J, leaving 5 bases unmatched. This CDR3 is built from 13 residues. Germline-derived CDR1 and CDR2 are LNHDA and SQIVND (reference sequence). The CDR3 spells CASTNRGTYEQYF. CDR3 nucleotide sequence: TGTGCCAGTACAAACAGGGGTACCTACGAGCAGTACTTC.

The chain couples TRBV6-2 or TRBV6-3 to TRBJ2-1; TRBD2 might be the D (5 bases). Germline CDR1 is MNHEY and CDR2 is SVGEGT. Trimming left V 4 bases short and J 0 bases short, with 10 bases between. The CDR3 loop spans 15 amino acids. CDR3 amino acids: CASSSGLHSYNEQFF. CDR3 in DNA: TGTGCCAGCAGTTCAGGACTCCACTCCTACAATGAGCAGTTCTTC.

The rearrangement joins TRBV9 to TRBJ1-3; a weak D match, TRBD1 (5 bases). This CDR3 spans 15 amino acids. Looked up from germline, CDR1 is SGDLS and CDR2 is YYNGEE. Trimming left V 3 bases short and J 0 bases short, with 10 bases between. This CDR3 is CASSAVGGSGNTIYF. The CDR3 region has the DNA TGTGCCAGCAGCGCTGTCGGGGGCTCTGGAAACACCATATATTTT.

This clone occurred once. The gene calls are TRBV5-1 and TRBJ2-1; 9 bases are shared with TRBD2. The ends lost 5 bases at V and 2 bases at J; junction bases unmatched: 5. Looked up from germline, CDR1 is SGHRS and CDR2 is YFSETQ. The CDR3 consists of 15 residues. The CDR3 DNA follows: TGCGCCAGCAGTTCGAGCGGGGGGACCTACAATGAGCAGTTCTTC. It yields the protein CASSSSGGTYNEQFF.